This TCR beta chain appears in the sequencing data of a study of blood T cell repertoires in COVID-19. The wider study: The origin of the acute and convalescent COVID-19 samples was the United States, Italy and Spain.

V was pared by 0 bases and J by 2 bases, with 2 bases of the junction left unmatched. The CDR3 sequence is 15 residues long. The V gene's germline CDR1 is KGHDR and CDR2 SFDVKD. The method was immunoSEQ multiplex PCR; TCRdb's version includes in-frame clones alone and lacks a portion of them. The table lists roughly 52,000 clones, roughly 85% of them singletons. The sequenced material came from peripheral blood. The rearrangement joins TRBV24-1 to TRBJ2-5; 7 positions agree with TRBD1. This clonotype was sampled from a human donor in a cohort sampled during active COVID-19. In nucleotides, the CDR3 is TGTGCCACCAGTGATTTGACAGGGGAACAAGAGACCCAGTACTTC. Translated, it gives CATSDLTGEQETQYF.